This entry features one T cell receptor (beta chain) sequence. This entry comes from a study of T cell changes during pregnancy in multiple sclerosis. Clones were read by immunoSEQ multiplex PCR, and TCRdb kept only the in-frame ones, dropping some. The sample lists fewer than 75,000 clones; approximately 91% were seen once. There are 15 residues in the CDR3. Germline-derived CDR1 and CDR2 are LNHDA and SQIVND (reference sequence). The V segment lost 5 bases and the J segment 6 bases; nucleotides outside the gene matches: 8. This receptor was taken from a female donor with multiple sclerosis, enrolled in a pregnancy study. The rearrangement joins TRBV19 to TRBJ2-3, with 10 bases fitting TRBD1. The sample here was peripheral blood, taken in the second trimester of pregnancy. In DNA, the CDR3 is TGTGCCAGTAGTGACGACGACAGGGGGCCGGATACGCAGTATTTT. It translates to CASSDDDRGPDTQYF.